A selection of T cell receptor beta chains follows, all from one sample in a study of cytomegalovirus exposure and HLA in healthy donors. Produced via immunoSEQ multiplex PCR; TCRdb's table is partial and in-frame only. The sample holds 180,000 or so clones; roughly 86% are singletons and the top ten take 6.5% to 7.5%. Sequencing was performed on PBMCs. These receptors were obtained from a man under 40 in good health and CMV-seropositive. The conserved cysteine and the conserved F or W are not part of the CDR3 here.

TRBV7-6 | ASSARQGAGYGYT
TRBV9 | ASSAGQGAEAF
TRBV11-2 | ASSSLRPGLRYNEQF
TRBV5-1 | ASSRGEIQY
TRBV30 | AWSVLGGQPQH
TRBV5-4 | ASSAYRGQFNTGELF
TRBV6-1 | ASSPLDNSYNEQF
TRBV27 | ASSFGAGREKLF
TRBV5-1 | ASSLWGSNQPQH
TRBV28 | ASSPRTDIQY
TRBV30 | AWSRDRGGGGYT
TRBV6-5 | ASSRAQGTREQY
TRBV27 | ASSLWGFSGKHNEQF
TRBV7-7 | ASSFSGTEAF
TRBV5-1 | ASSLRRTSGTDYEQY
TRBV19 | ASSRLDSSGANVLT
TRBV5-5 | ASSLDSGGNRDEQY
TRBV11-2 | ASSYPGQGSEQY
TRBV11-3 | ASSLQGGLLYEQY
TRBV11-3 | ASSPDRNNEQF
TRBV5-1 | ASSKDIQSPSGNTIY
TRBV9 | ASSVRQGSLTGELF
TRBV9 | ASSVDVGLAAPTF
TRBV28 | ASSPGDRGGGKLF
TRBV7-9 | ASSLGGVLQETQY
TRBV28 | ASSFYGLSTSGTRGSYEQY
TRBV11-1 | ASSLGGRLANEQF
TRBV27 | ASRRSGDNYGYT
TRBV7-2 | ASSSRSEDYGYT
TRBV14 | ASSPYRGGAINEQF
TRBV2 | ASSDGGDTEAF
TRBV21-1 | AQPKGTLTPSYEQY
TRBV7-6 | ASSLASLSYEQY
TRBV5-1 | ASREVAGSNQPQH
TRBV6-6 | ASRADRTYEQY
TRBV5-6 | ASSRWTGVTEAF
TRBV5-1 | ASSYTAISTDTQY
TRBV6-1 | ASSERRVYHEQY
TRBV5-1 | ASSLVTSGIPYEQY
TRBV18 | ASSPTARPGANVLT
TRBV27 | ASSSLGAAPDTQY
TRBV5-1 | ASSWLDSYEQY
TRBV28 | ASRIPGQVLNQPQH
TRBV5-8 | ASSSGLAGGPRADTQY
TRBV6-1 | ASSERYEQY
TRBV9 | ASSVPPGTGVEDTQY
TRBV7-6 | ASSVQGYEQY
TRBV6-5 | ASSLSRTGNTIY
TRBV5-4 | ASSPRAVQETQY
TRBV27 | ASGPPGTGAYNEQF
TRBV18 | ASSSGITGIGQPQH
TRBV6-5 | ASRPHSNQPQH
TRBV25-1 | ASSGGQGAYEQY
TRBV6-1 | ASIGGSYEQY
TRBV10-3 | AISAVDITANYGYT
TRBV9 | ASSVSKGREGRNEQF
TRBV25-1 | ASSGQGEKLF
TRBV27 | ASGLGVYEQY
TRBV4-3 | ASSQFGTSSEQF